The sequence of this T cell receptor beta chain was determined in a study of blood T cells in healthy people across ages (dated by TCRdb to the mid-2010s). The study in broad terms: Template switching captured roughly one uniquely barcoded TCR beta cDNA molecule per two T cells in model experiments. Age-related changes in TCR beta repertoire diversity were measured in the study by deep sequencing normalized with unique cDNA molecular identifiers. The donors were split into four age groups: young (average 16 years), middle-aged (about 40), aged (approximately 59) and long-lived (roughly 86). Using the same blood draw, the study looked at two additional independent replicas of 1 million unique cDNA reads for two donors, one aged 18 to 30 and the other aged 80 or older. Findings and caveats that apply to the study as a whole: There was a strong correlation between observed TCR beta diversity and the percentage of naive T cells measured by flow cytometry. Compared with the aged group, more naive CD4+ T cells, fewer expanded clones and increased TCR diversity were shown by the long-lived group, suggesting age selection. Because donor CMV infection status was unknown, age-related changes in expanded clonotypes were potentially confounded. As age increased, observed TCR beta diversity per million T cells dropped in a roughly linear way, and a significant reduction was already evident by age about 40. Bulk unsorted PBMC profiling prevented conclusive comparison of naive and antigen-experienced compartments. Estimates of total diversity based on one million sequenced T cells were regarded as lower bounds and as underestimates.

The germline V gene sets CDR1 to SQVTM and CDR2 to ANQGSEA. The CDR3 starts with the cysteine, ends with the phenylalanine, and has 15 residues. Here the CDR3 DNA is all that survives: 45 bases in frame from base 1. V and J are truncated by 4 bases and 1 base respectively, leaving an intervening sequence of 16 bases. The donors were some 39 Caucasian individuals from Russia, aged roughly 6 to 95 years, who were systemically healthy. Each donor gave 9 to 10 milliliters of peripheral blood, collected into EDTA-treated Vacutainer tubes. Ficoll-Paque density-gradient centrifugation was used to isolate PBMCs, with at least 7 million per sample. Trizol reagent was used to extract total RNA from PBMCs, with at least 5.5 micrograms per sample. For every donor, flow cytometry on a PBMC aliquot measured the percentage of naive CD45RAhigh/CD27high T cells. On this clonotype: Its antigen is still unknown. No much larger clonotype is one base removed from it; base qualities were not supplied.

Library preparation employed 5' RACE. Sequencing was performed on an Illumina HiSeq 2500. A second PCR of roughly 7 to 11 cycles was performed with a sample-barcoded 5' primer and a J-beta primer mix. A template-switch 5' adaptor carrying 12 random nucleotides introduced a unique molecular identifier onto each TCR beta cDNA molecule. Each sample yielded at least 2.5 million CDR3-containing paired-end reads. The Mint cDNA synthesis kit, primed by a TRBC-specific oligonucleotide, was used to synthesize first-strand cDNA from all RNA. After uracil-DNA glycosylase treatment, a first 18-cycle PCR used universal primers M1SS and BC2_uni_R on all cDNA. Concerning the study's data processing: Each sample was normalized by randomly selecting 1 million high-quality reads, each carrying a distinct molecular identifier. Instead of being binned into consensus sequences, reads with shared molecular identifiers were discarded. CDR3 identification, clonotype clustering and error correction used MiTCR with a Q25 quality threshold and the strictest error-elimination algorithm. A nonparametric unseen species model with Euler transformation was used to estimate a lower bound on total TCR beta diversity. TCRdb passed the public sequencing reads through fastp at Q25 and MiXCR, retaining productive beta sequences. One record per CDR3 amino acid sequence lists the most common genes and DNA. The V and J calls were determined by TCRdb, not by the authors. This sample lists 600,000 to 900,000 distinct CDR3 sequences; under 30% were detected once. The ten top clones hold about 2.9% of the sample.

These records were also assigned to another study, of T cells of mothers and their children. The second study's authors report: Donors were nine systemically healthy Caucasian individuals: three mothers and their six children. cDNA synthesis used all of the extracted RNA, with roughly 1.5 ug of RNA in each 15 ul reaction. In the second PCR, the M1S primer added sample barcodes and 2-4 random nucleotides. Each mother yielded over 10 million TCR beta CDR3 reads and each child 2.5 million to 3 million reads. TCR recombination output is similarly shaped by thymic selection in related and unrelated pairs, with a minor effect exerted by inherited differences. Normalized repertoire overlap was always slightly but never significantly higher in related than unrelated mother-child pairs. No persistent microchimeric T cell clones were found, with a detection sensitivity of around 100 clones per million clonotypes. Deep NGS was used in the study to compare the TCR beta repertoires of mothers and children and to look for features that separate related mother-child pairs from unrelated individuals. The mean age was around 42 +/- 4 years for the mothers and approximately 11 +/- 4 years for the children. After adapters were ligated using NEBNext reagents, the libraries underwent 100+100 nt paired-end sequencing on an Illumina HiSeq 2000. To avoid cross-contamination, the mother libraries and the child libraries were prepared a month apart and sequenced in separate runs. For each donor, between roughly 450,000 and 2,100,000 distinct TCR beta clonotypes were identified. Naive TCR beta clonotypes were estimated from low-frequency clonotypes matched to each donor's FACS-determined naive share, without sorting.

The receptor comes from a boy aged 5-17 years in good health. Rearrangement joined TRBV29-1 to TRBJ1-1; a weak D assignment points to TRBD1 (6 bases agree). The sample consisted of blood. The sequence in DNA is TGCAGCGTTGTGGCGGGGGGGGCGGAGAACACTGAAGCTTTCTTT. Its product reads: CSVVAGGAENTEAFF.